This T cell receptor (beta chain) stems from a study of T cells in women clearing cervical HPV infection (dated by TCRdb to the late 2010s). In the study overall: The cases were 25 to 30 women with histologically confirmed HPV16-related CIN3 or worse, and 2 of these cases were invasive cancers. The controls were about 26 women whose single incident HPV16 infection cleared within 12 months with no development of precancer or cancer. Blood from cases was collected at the visit at which the lesion was first identified, whereas blood from controls was collected once infection was no longer detected. For cases, the median interval between lesion detection and blood sampling was around 140 days, with an interquartile range of about 80 to 210 days. Since HLA typing was available for only a few women, HLA type could not be ruled out as a confounder. The exploratory proof-of-principle case-control study was nested within the Guanacaste HPV Natural History Study in Costa Rica and compared TCR repertoires across cervical HPV16 outcomes. Cases were matched to controls by age within five years and by the year the sample was collected. Cases had a median age of roughly 35 years compared with 38 for controls, and baseline characteristics showed no significant differences between the groups. In the parent cohort, some 10,000 women aged 18 or older were enrolled in Guanacaste, Costa Rica, during about 1992 to 1994 and were followed for more than 6 years. Five blinded duplicates per group were added as quality controls, so that 60 or so samples were obtained: around 50 participants and 10 replicates. The research as a whole found: Cases had lower TRBV6-7 relative abundance than controls (about 0.1% versus 0.15%; Bonferroni P = 0.0008). By combining richness with V gene abundances, random forest classifiers separated cases from controls with an estimated AUC of 0.83. T-cell numbers per sample were unknown, so richness differences could reflect varying T-cell content rather than repertoire biology. CIN3+ cases had significantly higher TCR repertoire richness than controls across sequencing depths, but evenness did not differ between the groups. Because of the cross-sectional design, the study could not determine whether the associations came before infection or resulted from infection, and neither effector/memory subsets nor HPV-specific T cells were isolated.

Concerning this clone: Its antigen remains unidentified. Read coverage stops 3 residues before the CDR3 terminus; the germline J gene supplies the remainder.

Every participant had a single incident cervical HPV16 infection, and prevalent HPV16 infections were excluded. Cervical HPV DNA was detected with MY09/MY11 PCR, and genotyping was done with dot-blot hybridization. Under 19 mL of heparinized blood were centrifuged, and the buffy coat was aliquoted, frozen at -30°C, then stored at -80°C. Genomic DNA was extracted from buffy coat specimens using QIAGEN kits. The CDR3 spans 15 residues, from the cysteine through the phenylalanine. The 36 bases shown cover part of the CDR3, and their frame starts at base 1. The junction shows trimming of 7 bases on V and 3 bases on J, and the gene matches do not reach 6 bases of it. CDR1 is given as LGHDT and CDR2 as YNNKEL, both from the germline V gene (reference sequence). TCR beta CDR3 regions were amplified by multiplex PCR using the immunoSEQ assay from an average of about 1.2 ug genomic DNA per sample. To correct primer bias, the assay used a complete synthetic TCR repertoire to set an amplification baseline. The amplicons were sequenced on the Illumina platform. The published analysis was carried out like this. Error correction of the sequences involved clustering with frequency ratios plus a modified nearest-neighbor algorithm, after which the sequences were analyzed in the immunoSEQ Analyzer using IMGT gene definitions. TCR richness and evenness were averaged over 20 rarefaction repeats at each rarefaction depth, excluding samples with fewer sequences than the depth. Wilcoxon rank sum tests with FDR correction were used to compare V, D and J gene relative abundances between the groups. An intraclass correlation of 90% to 97% for TCR richness and an average of about 80% across about 66 gene segments were obtained from the blinded duplicates. TCRdb holds this immuneACCESS table with in-frame rearrangements only. Some clones are missing; in checked studies, unresolved V genes explain under half, and the rest has no known cause. V and J calls plus clone size are reproduced from that table; the DNA served to infer D and trimming. The sample table records about 48,000 clones. The ten top clones hold around 1.5% of the sample.

This sequence originates from a woman aged 18 to 69 with a cervical HPV16 infection that either progressed to CIN3+ or cleared (not recorded which). Source material: blood buffy coat. The chain joins TRBV3-1 (or the pseudogene TRBV3-2) to TRBJ2-5, with 12 middle bases fitting TRBD2. The part of the CDR3 DNA that was read is TGTGCCAGCAATTGGCTAGCGGGAGGGAAAGAGACC. Its amino acids are CASNWLAGGKET. The whole CDR3 sequence is CASNWLAGGKETQYF.